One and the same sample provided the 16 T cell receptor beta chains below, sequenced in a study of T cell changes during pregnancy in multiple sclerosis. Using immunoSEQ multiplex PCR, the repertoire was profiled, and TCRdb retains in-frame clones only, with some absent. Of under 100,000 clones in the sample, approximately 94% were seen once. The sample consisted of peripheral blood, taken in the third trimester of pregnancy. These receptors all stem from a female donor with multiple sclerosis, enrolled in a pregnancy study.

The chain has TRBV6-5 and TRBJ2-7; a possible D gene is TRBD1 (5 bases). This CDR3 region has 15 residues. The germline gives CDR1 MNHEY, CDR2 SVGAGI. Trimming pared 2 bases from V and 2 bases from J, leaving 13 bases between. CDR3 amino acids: CASSYTYQGTYEQYF. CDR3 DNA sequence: TGTGCCAGCAGTTACACTTATCAGGGAACCTACGAGCAGTACTTC.

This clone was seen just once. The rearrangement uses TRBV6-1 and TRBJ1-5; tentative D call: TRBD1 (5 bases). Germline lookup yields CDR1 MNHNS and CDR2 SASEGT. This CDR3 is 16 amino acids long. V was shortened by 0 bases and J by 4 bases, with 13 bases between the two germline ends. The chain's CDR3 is CASSEAGGVGNQPQHF. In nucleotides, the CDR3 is TGTGCCAGCAGTGAAGCGGGGGGGGTGGGTAATCAGCCCCAGCATTTT.

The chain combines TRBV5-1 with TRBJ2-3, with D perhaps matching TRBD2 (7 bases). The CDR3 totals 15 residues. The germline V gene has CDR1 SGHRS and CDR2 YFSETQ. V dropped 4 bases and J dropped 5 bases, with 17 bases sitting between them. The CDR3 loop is CASSAKGGRVDTQYF. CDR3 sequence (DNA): TGCGCCAGCAGCGCGAAGGGGGGGCGGGTAGATACGCAGTATTTT.

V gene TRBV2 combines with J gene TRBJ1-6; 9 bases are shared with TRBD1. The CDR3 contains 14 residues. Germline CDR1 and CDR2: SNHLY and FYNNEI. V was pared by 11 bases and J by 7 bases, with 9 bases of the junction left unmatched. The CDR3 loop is CASSRTGANSPLHF. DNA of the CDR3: TGTGCCTCTTCCAGGACAGGGGCCAATTCACCCCTCCACTTT.

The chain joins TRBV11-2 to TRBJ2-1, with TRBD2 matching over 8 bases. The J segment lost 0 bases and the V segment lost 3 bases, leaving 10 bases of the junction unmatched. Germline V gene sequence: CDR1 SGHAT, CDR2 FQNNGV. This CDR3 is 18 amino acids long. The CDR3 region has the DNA TGTGCCAGCAGCTTCGTCAGCGGGGGTCCGAGCTCCTACAATGAGCAGTTCTTC. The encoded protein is CASSFVSGGPSSYNEQFF. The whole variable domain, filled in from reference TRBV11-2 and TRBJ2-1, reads EAGVAQSPRYKIIEKRQSVAFWCNPISGHATLYWYQQILGQGPKLLIQFQNNGVVDDSQLPKDRFSAERLKGVDSTLKIQPAKLEDSAVYLCASSFVSGGPSSYNEQFFGPGTRLTVL.

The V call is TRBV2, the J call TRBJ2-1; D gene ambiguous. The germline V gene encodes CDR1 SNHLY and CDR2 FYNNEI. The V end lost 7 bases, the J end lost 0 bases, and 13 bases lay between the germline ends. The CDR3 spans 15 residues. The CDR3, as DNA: TGTGCCAGCAAATTGAGCGTAATCTCCTACAATGAGCAGTTCTTC. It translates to CASKLSVISYNEQFF.

CDR3 nucleotide sequence: TGTGCCAGCAGCGTAGCTCCTTCTGGGAGGTCCGGATCAAACATTCAGTACTTC. Its translation: CASSVAPSGRSGSNIQYF. The chain couples TRBV9 to TRBJ2-4, with a possible D match to TRBD2 (6 bases). Looked up from germline, CDR1 is SGDLS and CDR2 is YYNGEE. Trimming pared 0 bases from V and 6 bases from J, leaving 22 bases between. The CDR3 has 18 residues.

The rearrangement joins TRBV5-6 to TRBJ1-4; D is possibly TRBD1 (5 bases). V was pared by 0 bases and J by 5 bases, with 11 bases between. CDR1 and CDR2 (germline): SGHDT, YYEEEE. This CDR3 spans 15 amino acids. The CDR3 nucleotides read TGTGCCAGCAGCTTGGATGGGGGACTCAATGAAAAACTGTTTTTT. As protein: CASSLDGGLNEKLFF.

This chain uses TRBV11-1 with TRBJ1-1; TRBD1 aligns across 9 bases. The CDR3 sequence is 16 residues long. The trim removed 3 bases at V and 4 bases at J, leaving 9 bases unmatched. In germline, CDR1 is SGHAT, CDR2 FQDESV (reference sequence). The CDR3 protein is CASSLGSGQGITEAFF. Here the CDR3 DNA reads TGTGCCAGCAGCTTGGGTTCCGGACAGGGGATCACTGAAGCTTTCTTT.

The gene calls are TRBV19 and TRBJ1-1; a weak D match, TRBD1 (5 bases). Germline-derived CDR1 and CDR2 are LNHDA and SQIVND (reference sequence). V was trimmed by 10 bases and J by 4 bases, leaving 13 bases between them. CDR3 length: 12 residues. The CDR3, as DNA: TGTGCCACCGCCGGGGGATCCACTGAAGCTTTCTTT. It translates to CATAGGSTEAFF.

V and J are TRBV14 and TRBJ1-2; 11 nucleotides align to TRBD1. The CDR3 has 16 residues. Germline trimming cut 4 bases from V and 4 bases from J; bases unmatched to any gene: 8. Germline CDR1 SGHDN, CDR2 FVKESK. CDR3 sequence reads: CASSPTGTGGPYGYTF. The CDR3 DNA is TGTGCCAGCAGCCCGACAGGGACAGGGGGTCCCTATGGCTACACCTTC.

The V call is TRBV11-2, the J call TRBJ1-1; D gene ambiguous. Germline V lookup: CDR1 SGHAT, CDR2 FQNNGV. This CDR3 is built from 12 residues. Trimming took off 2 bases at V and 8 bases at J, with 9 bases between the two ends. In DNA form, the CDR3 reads TGTGCCAGCAGCTTATCCGGGGAGGAAGCTTTCTTT. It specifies CASSLSGEEAFF.

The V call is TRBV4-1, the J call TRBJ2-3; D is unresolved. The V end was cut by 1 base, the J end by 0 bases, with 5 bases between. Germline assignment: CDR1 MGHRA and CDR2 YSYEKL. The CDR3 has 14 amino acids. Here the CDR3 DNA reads TGCGCCAGCAGCCAAGGGGCTAGCACAGATACGCAGTATTTT. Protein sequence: CASSQGASTDTQYF.

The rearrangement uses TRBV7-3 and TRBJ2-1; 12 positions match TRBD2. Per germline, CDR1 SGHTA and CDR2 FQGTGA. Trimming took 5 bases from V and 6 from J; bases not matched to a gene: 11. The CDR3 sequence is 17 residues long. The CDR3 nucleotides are TGTGCCAGCAGCCTCACGTTGACTAGCGGGGGACCCAATGAGCAGTTCTTC. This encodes CASSLTLTSGGPNEQFF.

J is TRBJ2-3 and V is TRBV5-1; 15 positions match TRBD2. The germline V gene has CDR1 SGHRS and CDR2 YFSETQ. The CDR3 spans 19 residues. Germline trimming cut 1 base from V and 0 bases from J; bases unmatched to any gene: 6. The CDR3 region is CASSLFGTSGGTSTDTQYF. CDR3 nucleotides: TGCGCCAGCAGCTTGTTCGGGACTAGCGGGGGGACTAGCACAGATACGCAGTATTTT.

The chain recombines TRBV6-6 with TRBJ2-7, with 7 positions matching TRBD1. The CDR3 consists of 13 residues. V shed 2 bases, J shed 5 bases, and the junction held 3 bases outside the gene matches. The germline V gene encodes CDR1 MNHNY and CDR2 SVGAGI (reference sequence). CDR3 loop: CASSYGDSHEQYF. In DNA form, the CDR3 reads TGTGCCAGCAGTTACGGGGACAGCCACGAGCAGTACTTC.